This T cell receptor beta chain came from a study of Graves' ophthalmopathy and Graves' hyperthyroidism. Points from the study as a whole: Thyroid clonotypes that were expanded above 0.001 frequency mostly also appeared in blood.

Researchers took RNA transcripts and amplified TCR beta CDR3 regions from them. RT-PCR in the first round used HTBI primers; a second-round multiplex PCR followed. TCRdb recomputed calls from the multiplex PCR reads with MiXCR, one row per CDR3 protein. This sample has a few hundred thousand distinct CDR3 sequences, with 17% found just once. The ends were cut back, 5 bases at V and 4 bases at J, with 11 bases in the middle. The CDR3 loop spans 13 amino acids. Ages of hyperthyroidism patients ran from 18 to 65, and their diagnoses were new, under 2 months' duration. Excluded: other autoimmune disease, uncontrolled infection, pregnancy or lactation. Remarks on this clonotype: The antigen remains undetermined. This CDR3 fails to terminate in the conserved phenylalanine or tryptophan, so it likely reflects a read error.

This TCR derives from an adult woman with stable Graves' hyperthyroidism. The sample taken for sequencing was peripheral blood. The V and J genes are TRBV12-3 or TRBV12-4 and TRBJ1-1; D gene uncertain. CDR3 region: CASSPLAATEAFL. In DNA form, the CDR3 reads TGTGCCAGCAGTCCGTTAGCCGCCACTGAAGCTTTCTTA.